A single sample is the source of the 24 T cell receptor beta chains below, sequenced in a study of cytomegalovirus exposure and HLA in healthy donors. Primers included in the PCR were 60 Vbeta and 13 Jbeta primers. Profiled with immunoSEQ multiplex PCR; TCRdb holds only in-frame clones, not every one. Among more than 200,000 clones listed, roughly 80% were seen once. The sequenced material came from PBMCs. The receptors here all came from a man aged 40-50 years in good health and CMV-seronegative.

This chain joins TRBV19 and TRBJ2-3; a possible D gene is TRBD2 (5 bases). V shed 5 bases and J shed 1 base, with 10 bases lying between them. Germline lookup yields CDR1 LNHDA and CDR2 SQIVND (reference sequence). The CDR3 consists of 14 residues. The CDR3 is CASSRGYGTDTQYF. The CDR3 bases are TGTGCCAGTAGTCGGGGATACGGCACAGATACGCAGTATTTT.

The rearrangement uses TRBV19 and TRBJ2-5; D uncertain. The end of the DNA is better explained by TRBJ2-7, so the J call may be wrong. The germline V gene has CDR1 LNHDA and CDR2 SQIVND (reference sequence). This CDR3 has 14 residues. This CDR3 is CASSMSAGAYEQYF. DNA for the CDR3: TGTGCCAGTAGTATGAGCGCCGGAGCCTACGAGCAGTACTTC.

This rearrangement joins TRBV5-1 to TRBJ2-3; weak D call: TRBD1 (6 bases). Trimming took 1 base from V and 2 from J, leaving 17 bases between them. Germline values: CDR1 SGHRS, CDR2 YFSETQ. CDR3 length equals 17 residues. The CDR3 sequence is CASSLIQGGAITDTQYF. In nucleotides, the CDR3 is TGCGCCAGCAGCTTGATACAGGGCGGTGCCATCACAGATACGCAGTATTTT.

CDR3 DNA: TGTGCCAGCAGCTTCGACAGGGGCCCCTACGAGCAGTACTTC. Translated, it gives CASSFDRGPYEQYF. The chain carries TRBV7-9 and TRBJ2-7, with TRBD1 matching over 8 bases. Per germline, CDR1 SEHNR and CDR2 FQNEAQ (reference sequence). V lost 3 bases and J lost 2; bases outside the gene matches: 3. CDR3 length equals 14 residues.

This clone was counted a few times. The chain links TRBV29-1 to TRBJ2-1; 16 bases are a match to TRBD2. The germline CDR1 and CDR2 sequences are SQVTM and ANQGSEA. V shed 3 bases and J 5 bases; nucleotides not matched to a gene: 22. The CDR3 extends over 22 amino acids. The CDR3, as DNA: TGCAGCGTTGATCTTTCTTTCGCCCCGGGACTAGCGGGAGGGAGGGGTGACAATGAGCAGTTCTTC. Protein sequence: CSVDLSFAPGLAGGRGDNEQFF.

This chain links TRBV5-1 with TRBJ1-6; 7 bases line up with TRBD1. V shed 4 bases, J shed 2 bases, and the junction held 12 bases outside the gene matches. In germline, CDR1 is SGHRS, CDR2 YFSETQ. The CDR3 sequence is 18 residues long. The CDR3 region is CASSPNVRGMPYNSPLHF. The CDR3 DNA reads as TGCGCCAGCAGCCCGAACGTCAGGGGGATGCCCTATAATTCACCCCTCCACTTT. Supplemented by reference TRBV5-1 and TRBJ1-6, the full variable domain reads KAGVTQTPRYLIKTRGQQVTLSCSPISGHRSVSWYQQTPGQGLQFLFEYFSETQRNKGNFPGRFSGRQFSNSRSEMNVSTLELGDSALYLCASSPNVRGMPYNSPLHFGNGTRLTVT.

This chain joins TRBV10-3 and TRBJ2-3; D is perhaps TRBD1 (6 bases). Germline V gives CDR1 ENHRY, CDR2 SYGVKD. Deletions cut 3 bases from V and 3 bases from J, with 16 bases between. This CDR3 has 16 amino acids. The CDR3 is CAISDLDSRTTDTQYF. The CDR3 nucleotides read TGTGCCATCAGTGATTTGGACAGTAGAACGACAGATACGCAGTATTTT.

The chain is built from TRBV6-1 and TRBJ1-1; D may be TRBD1 (5 bases). V was trimmed by 6 bases and J by 10 bases, leaving 12 bases between them. Looked up from germline, CDR1 is MNHNS and CDR2 is SASEGT. The CDR3 sequence is 11 residues long. This CDR3 reads CASSPTVGAFF. The DNA for the CDR3 is TGTGCCAGCAGCCCGACAGTCGGAGCTTTCTTT.

This clone has just one count. J is TRBJ2-1 and V is TRBV9; maybe TRBD2 (6 bases). The germline V gene has CDR1 SGDLS and CDR2 YYNGEE. Trimming removed 0 bases from V and 3 bases from J, with 13 bases in between. The CDR3 runs 16 residues. The CDR3 region has the DNA TGTGCCAGCAGCGTAGAGGGTAGCGGCAACTACAATGAGCAGTTCTTC. This sequence encodes CASSVEGSGNYNEQFF. Drawing the rest from reference TRBV9 and TRBJ2-1, the complete variable domain is DSGVTQTPKHLITATGQRVTLRCSPRSGDLSVYWYQQSLDQGLQFLIQYYNGEERAKGNILERFSAQQFPDLHSELNLSSLELGDSALYFCASSVEGSGNYNEQFFGPGTRLTVL.

CDR3 sequence reads: CASSLSGVDEQFF. The CDR3 bases are TGTGCCAGCAGTTTGTCGGGAGTGGATGAGCAGTTCTTC. The chain recombines TRBV27 with TRBJ2-1; D possibly corresponds to TRBD2 (6 bases). V gave up 3 bases and J gave up 8 bases, with 11 bases separating them. Germline V lookup: CDR1 MNHEY, CDR2 SMNVEV (reference sequence). The CDR3 consists of 13 residues.

This clone was detected once. V usage is TRBV4-1 and J usage is TRBJ1-5; D perhaps matches TRBD1 (6 bases). Germline assignment: CDR1 MGHRA and CDR2 YSYEKL. V lost 0 bases and J 8 bases, leaving 14 bases between the germline ends. The CDR3 runs to 15 residues. CDR3 sequence: CASSQDRTDRKPQHF. DNA for the CDR3: TGCGCCAGCAGCCAAGACCGGACAGACCGTAAGCCCCAGCATTTT.

The rearrangement links TRBV6-1 to TRBJ1-5, with 8 bases matching TRBD1. The CDR3 has 14 residues. Germline V gene lookup returns CDR1 MNHNS and CDR2 SASEGT. V lost 7 bases and J lost 7; bases outside the gene matches: 9. CDR3 sequence reads: CASTLRGHRQPQHF. CDR3 bases: TGTGCCAGCACCCTCAGGGGGCATAGACAGCCCCAGCATTTT.

This clone was seen a few times. The chain links TRBV6-5 to TRBJ1-1; D gene ambiguous. The CDR3 sequence is 14 residues long. Between the trimmed V and J ends, which lost 4 bases and 6 bases, there was a span of 15 bases. Germline V gene data show CDR1 as MNHEY and CDR2 as SVGAGI. The CDR3 sequence is CASSSYLGSSEAFF. CDR3 DNA sequence: TGTGCCAGCAGTTCCTATTTGGGGAGCTCTGAAGCTTTCTTT.

The V call is TRBV27, the J call TRBJ2-7; 7 bases align to TRBD2. Trimming removed 6 bases from V and 4 bases from J; junction bases left unmatched: 9. The CDR3 is made up of 14 amino acids. Germline lookup yields CDR1 MNHEY and CDR2 SMNVEV (reference sequence). In DNA, the CDR3 is TGTGCCAGCAGCGCCGACGGCGGGAGTTACGAGCAGTACTTC. Translating it yields CASSADGGSYEQYF.

The V and J genes are TRBV29-1 and TRBJ1-1; D is unresolved. Germline V gene data show CDR1 as SQVTM and CDR2 as ANQGSEA. V lost 1 base and J lost 4, with 10 bases in between. CDR3 length equals 13 residues. The CDR3 bases are TGCAGCGTTGAAGCCACCCCGGGCACTGAAGCTTTCTTT. As protein: CSVEATPGTEAFF.

This clone was detected once. This chain uses TRBV4-1 with TRBJ2-5; TRBD2 might be the D (7 bases). CDR1 is MGHRA and CDR2 is YSYEKL in the germline V gene. This CDR3 has 16 residues. The V gene lost 4 bases and the J gene lost 1 base, with 16 bases spanning the gap. Here the CDR3 reads CASSPGAGDPQETQYF. Here the CDR3 DNA reads TGCGCCAGCAGCCCAGGGGCGGGAGACCCCCAAGAGACCCAGTACTTC.

The J gene is TRBJ2-7, the V gene TRBV6-5; 7 positions match TRBD2. Germline V CDR1 and CDR2: MNHEY, SVGAGI. The CDR3 runs 11 residues. The V and J ends lost 8 bases and 4 bases, in that order; junction bases with no gene match: 2. The CDR3 DNA reads as TGTGCCAGCGGACTAGTTTACGAGCAGTACTTC. Amino acid sequence: CASGLVYEQYF.

The chain carries TRBV9 and TRBJ2-5; TRBD2 agrees at 10 bases. CDR1 and CDR2 (germline): SGDLS, YYNGEE. This CDR3 region has 15 residues. V lost 4 bases and J lost 0; bases outside the gene matches: 3. The CDR3 bases are TGTGCCAGCAGCCCCGGACTAGCGGACCAAGAGACCCAGTACTTC. Its protein is CASSPGLADQETQYF.

The chain is built from TRBV5-1 and TRBJ2-7, with no clear D. The CDR3 is 15 amino acids. From germline, CDR1 is SGHRS and CDR2 YFSETQ. Trimming removed 4 bases at V and 6 bases at J, with 20 bases between. The CDR3 is CASSPAAVAWSEQYF. CDR3 bases: TGCGCCAGCAGCCCGGCCGCCGTAGCTTGGAGCGAGCAGTACTTC.

The chain carries TRBV6-1 and TRBJ2-7; the match to TRBD1 covers 10 bases. Germline assignment: CDR1 MNHNS and CDR2 SASEGT. J lost 4 bases, V lost 6 bases, and 3 bases had no gene match. The length of the CDR3 is 13 residues. CDR3 sequence reads: CASRGQGVYEQYF. The CDR3 DNA follows: TGTGCCAGCAGAGGACAGGGGGTATACGAGCAGTACTTC.

The J gene is TRBJ2-1, the V gene TRBV5-1; 8 nucleotides align to TRBD2. CDR3 length: 16 residues. The germline V gene has CDR1 SGHRS and CDR2 YFSETQ. The trim removed 0 bases at V and 4 bases at J, leaving 6 bases unmatched. This chain's CDR3 is CASSLDTGGSYNEQFF. The CDR3 DNA reads as TGCGCCAGCAGCTTGGATACGGGAGGGTCTTACAATGAGCAGTTCTTC.

The rearrangement joins TRBV12-5 to TRBJ1-5; 8 nucleotides align to TRBD1. The CDR3 sequence is 16 residues long. The V gene end was trimmed by 0 bases and the J gene end by 4 bases; junction bases not matched to a gene: 5. CDR1 is LGHNT, CDR2 FRNRAP, per germline. This chain's CDR3 is CASGLVRDRINQPQHF. The CDR3 DNA sequence: TGTGCTAGTGGTTTGGTAAGGGACAGGATTAATCAGCCCCAGCATTTT.

The CDR3 nucleotides read TGTGCCAGCGACATACCCGGGACTAGCGGATACAATGAGCAGTTCTTC. Translated, it gives CASDIPGTSGYNEQFF. This rearrangement joins TRBV2 to TRBJ2-1, with 11 bases lining up with TRBD2. Per the germline V gene, CDR1 is SNHLY and CDR2 is FYNNEI. This CDR3 has 16 residues. V was pared by 8 bases and J by 4 bases, with 10 bases of the junction left unmatched.

This chain connects TRBV25-1 to TRBJ1-6; 8 nucleotides match TRBD1. This CDR3 spans 13 amino acids. Per the germline V gene, CDR1 is MGHDK and CDR2 is SYGVNS. The trim removed 6 bases at V and 5 bases at J, leaving 0 bases unmatched. The CDR3 protein is CASRGQDNSPLHF. For the CDR3, the DNA is TGTGCCAGCAGGGGACAGGATAATTCACCCCTCCACTTT.